These T cell receptor beta chains were read from a single sample in a study of molecular identifiers for immune sequencing clone quantification. MiXCR was run by TCRdb on the PCR reads, yielding one entry per CDR3 protein. The data contain about 510,000 distinct CDR3 sequences, roughly a fifth of them seen just once; the ten biggest clones take up 0.7% to 0.95%. The sequencing input was naive CD8+ T cells from blood, with Jurkat cell RNA spiked in. Every receptor here comes from a human donor in good health. Some libraries in this study had Jurkat cell RNA spiked in. The CDR3 runs from the conserved cysteine through the conserved F or W. The D gene is left open where the match is weak. Rows may omit the clone size; those that give it use once, few, many or a size class.

d_gene,abundance,j_gene,v_gene,CDR3nt,CDR3aa
-,many,TRBJ2-7,TRBV6-5,TGTGCCAGCAGTTACGCCGTCGAGGGGGGGAACTTCTACGAGCAGTACTTC,CASSYAVEGGNFYEQYF
-,few,TRBJ2-7,TRBV27,TGTGCCAGCACCAACGGACTCTCCTACGAGCAGTACTTC,CASTNGLSYEQYF
-,-,TRBJ1-1,TRBV7-9,TGTGCCAGCAGCTTGATCGTGGTAGGAGGTGAAGCTTTCTTT,CASSLIVVGGEAFF
TRBD2,many,TRBJ2-3,TRBV18,TGTGCCAGCTCACTAGGACTAGCGGGGCTGGATACGCAGTATTTT,CASSLGLAGLDTQYF
-,few,TRBJ1-1,TRBV5-6,TGTGCCAGCAGCTTGTTTGGGCAAGCTTTCTTT,CASSLFGQAFF
-,few,TRBJ2-7,TRBV13,TGTGCCAGCAGCTTAGGCCTGGCCACTAGCTACGAGCAGTACTTC,CASSLGLATSYEQYF
TRBD2,few,TRBJ2-1,TRBV3-1,TGTGCCAGCAGCCAAGTTAGCGGGGGGGCCGGTTCCCACAATGAGCAGTTCTTC,CASSQVSGGAGSHNEQFF
-,-,TRBJ1-5,TRBV4-1,TGCGCCAGCAGCCAAGCCCCACGTAGAGGCAATCAGCCCCAGCATTTT,CASSQAPRRGNQPQHF
-,few,TRBJ2-7,TRBV20-1,TGCAGTGCTCCTGGTCCCATCCCCTACGAGCAGTACTTC,CSAPGPIPYEQYF
-,many,TRBJ2-3,TRBV7-7,TGTGCCAGCAGCTTATCAGCCGGGGGGCTCACAGATACGCAGTATTTT,CASSLSAGGLTDTQYF
-,-,TRBJ1-3,TRBV6-5,TGTGCCAGCAGTTACTCGAGCTTTACCCCTGGAAACACCATATATTTT,CASSYSSFTPGNTIYF
-,-,TRBJ2-7,TRBV28,TGTGCCAGCAGTTCCCCGACGGGAGCGACCTACGAGCAGTACTTC,CASSSPTGATYEQYF
TRBD1,-,TRBJ2-3,TRBV5-1,TGCGCCAACAGTTTCGGGACAGTGGTTGTAGATACGCAGTATTTT,CANSFGTVVVDTQYF
TRBD1,-,TRBJ2-2,TRBV15,TGTGTCACCAGCAGGGACAGGGGAAACACCGGGGAGCTGTTTTTT,CVTSRDRGNTGELFF
TRBD2,few,TRBJ2-1,TRBV12-3/TRBV12-4,TGTGCCAGCAGTCTAACTAGCGTTGGGCAGTTCTTC,CASSLTSVGQFF
-,many,TRBJ1-1,TRBV7-2,TGTGCCAGCAGCTCCATACCCTCCATTGTTAACACTGAAGCTTTCTTT,CASSSIPSIVNTEAFF
-,few,TRBJ1-1,TRBV7-2,TGTGTCAGCAGCTTAGTTCCCGAGAACACTGAAGCTTTCTTT,CVSSLVPENTEAFF
-,-,TRBJ1-1,TRBV12-3/TRBV12-4,TGTGCCAGCAGTTCAACGGAATGGAACACTGAAGCTTTCTTT,CASSSTEWNTEAFF
-,many,TRBJ1-5,TRBV19,TGTGCCAGTAGTATAGGGACAGCTTCGAATCAGCCCCAGCATTTT,CASSIGTASNQPQHF
-,few,TRBJ2-2,TRBV5-1,TGCGCCAGCAGCTCAATGGACAGGAACACCGGGGAGCTGTTTTTT,CASSSMDRNTGELFF
-,-,TRBJ2-7,TRBV6-5,TGTGCCAGCTGTACCCCGAAACGGGAGAAGCAGTACTTC,CASCTPKREKQYF
TRBD2,many,TRBJ2-5,TRBV6-2/TRBV6-3,TGTGCCAGCACCCTGGGGCTAGCGGTTCGTGAGACCCAGTACTTC,CASTLGLAVRETQYF
TRBD1,few,TRBJ1-1,TRBV10-1,TGCGCCAGCAGTGAGTCACCCCAGGCAGGGGGCGCGGGCACTGAAGCTTTCTTT,CASSESPQAGGAGTEAFF
-,many,TRBJ2-5,TRBV11-2,TGTGCCAGCAGCTTAGTGGCAGGGGGACTCCAAGAGACCCAGTACTTC,CASSLVAGGLQETQYF
-,once,TRBJ2-7,TRBV6-2/TRBV6-3,TGTGCCAGCAGTTACGACCGTGCGGAACGCTCCTGCGAGCAGTACTTC,CASSYDRAERSCEQYF
-,few,TRBJ1-5,TRBV19,TGTGCCAGTAGTATTGGAGGGTTCAGCAATCAGCCCCAGCATTTT,CASSIGGFSNQPQHF
-,-,TRBJ1-5,TRBV20-1,TGCAGTGCTAGTCCCATCGGGCAGGTCAATCAGCCCCAGCATTTT,CSASPIGQVNQPQHF
-,-,TRBJ2-3,TRBV10-2,TGCGCCAGCGGGGGGGGCCAAGGGGGCACAGATACGCAGTATTTT,CASGGGQGGTDTQYF
TRBD1,-,TRBJ2-3,TRBV6-2/TRBV6-3,TGTGCCAGCAGTTACCTGGAAGGACAGGGGGCTAGCACAGATACGCAGTATTTT,CASSYLEGQGASTDTQYF
-,few,TRBJ2-7,TRBV30,TGTGCCTGGAGTTGGTCAGGGCCCTACGAGCAGTACTTC,CAWSWSGPYEQYF
-,many,TRBJ2-4,TRBV29-1,TGCAGCGCTAGAGACCGACTATCCGGTAACATTCAGTACTTC,CSARDRLSGNIQYF
-,-,TRBJ2-7,TRBV20-1,TGCAGCGCCGGGGTGGGCGCCGGGTACGAGCAGTACTTC,CSAGVGAGYEQYF
-,-,TRBJ2-2,TRBV9,TGTGCCAGCAGCGTGAGCGACACCGGGGAGCTGTTTTTT,CASSVSDTGELFF
-,few,TRBJ2-7,TRBV14,TGTGCCAGCAGCCAAGGTGGGGGCCTATCAGGCGAGCAGTACTTC,CASSQGGGLSGEQYF
TRBD1,-,TRBJ2-7,TRBV28,TGTGCCAGCAGTAAAGGGACAGGCTACGAGCAGTACTTC,CASSKGTGYEQYF
TRBD2,few,TRBJ2-3,TRBV20-1,TGCAGTGCTAGAGGTACCGGGACTAGCTATAGGGATACGCAGTATTTT,CSARGTGTSYRDTQYF
TRBD2,-,TRBJ2-5,TRBV19,TGTGCCAGTAGTATTGGGACTAGAGCCCAAGAGACCCAGTACTTC,CASSIGTRAQETQYF
-,many,TRBJ1-1,TRBV6-1,TGTGCCAGCAGTGAAGGGATAGGGATGAACACTGAAGCTTTCTTT,CASSEGIGMNTEAFF
-,few,TRBJ2-1,TRBV4-3,TGCGCCAGCAGCCAGGAAATACAGGGAGGTGAGCAGTTCTTC,CASSQEIQGGEQFF
-,few,TRBJ2-1,TRBV6-4,TGTGCCAGCAGTGACCCATCGGTCGGTCATGAGCAGTTCTTC,CASSDPSVGHEQFF
-,many,TRBJ1-5,TRBV28,TGTGCCAGCAGTACCTACAGAAGTCTAAATCAGCCCCAGCATTTT,CASSTYRSLNQPQHF
-,-,TRBJ2-3,TRBV13,TGTGCCAGCAGCCTGCTGGGGGTACAACGAAACACAGATACGCAGTATTTT,CASSLLGVQRNTDTQYF
TRBD1,many,TRBJ2-7,TRBV7-9,TGTGCCAGCAGCCCCGAATATCGACAGGGGGTAGCCTACGAGCAGTACTTC,CASSPEYRQGVAYEQYF
-,many,TRBJ2-2,TRBV7-8,TGTGCCAGCAGCTTAGCAGGGAACACCGGGGAGCTGTTTTTT,CASSLAGNTGELFF
-,many,TRBJ1-6,TRBV12-5,TGTGCTAGTGCCCCGGCGGGGAGCTCCTATAATTCACCCCTCCACTTT,CASAPAGSSYNSPLHF
TRBD1,few,TRBJ2-1,TRBV9,TGTGCCAGCAGCGTAGAGAGTCCGGGACAGGGGGTCTACAATGAGCAGTTCTTC,CASSVESPGQGVYNEQFF
-,-,TRBJ1-2,TRBV7-3,TGTGCCAGCAGCTTAAACCCAGCCGGGAACTATGGCTACACCTTC,CASSLNPAGNYGYTF